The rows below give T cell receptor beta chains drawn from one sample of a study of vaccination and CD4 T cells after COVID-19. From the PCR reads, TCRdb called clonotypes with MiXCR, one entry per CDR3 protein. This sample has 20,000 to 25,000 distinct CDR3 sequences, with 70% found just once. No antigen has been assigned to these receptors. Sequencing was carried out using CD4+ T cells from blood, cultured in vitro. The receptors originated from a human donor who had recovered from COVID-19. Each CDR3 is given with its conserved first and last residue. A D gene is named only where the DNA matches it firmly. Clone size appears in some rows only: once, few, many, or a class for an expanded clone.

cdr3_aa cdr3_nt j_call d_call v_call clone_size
CASSPTRNNEQFF TGTGCCAGCAGCCCAACTAGGAACAATGAGCAGTTCTTC TRBJ2-1 - TRBV7-2 -
CASRRGGSTYEQYF TGTGCCAGCAGGAGGGGTGGGTCTACCTACGAGCAGTACTTC TRBJ2-7 - TRBV6-2/TRBV6-3 -
CASLSGQAYGYTF TGTGCCAGCCTATCAGGACAGGCCTATGGCTACACCTTC TRBJ1-2 TRBD1 TRBV28 -
CASSSPTGKETQYF TGTGCCAGCAGTTCCCCGACGGGGAAAGAGACCCAGTACTTC TRBJ2-5 - TRBV2 -
CASSILAVGTDTQYF TGTGCCAGTAGTATCCTAGCAGTCGGCACAGATACGCAGTATTTT TRBJ2-3 - TRBV19 -
CSARKGTRGNTIYF TGCAGTGCTAGAAAGGGGACGCGTGGAAACACCATATATTTT TRBJ1-3 - TRBV20-1 -
CASSWTGRNEKLFF TGTGCCAGCAGTTGGACAGGGCGTAATGAAAAACTGTTTTTT TRBJ1-4 TRBD1 TRBV12-3/TRBV12-4 -
CASSHQDTQYF TGTGCCAGCAGTCACCAGGACACGCAGTATTTT TRBJ2-3 - TRBV2 -
CVIFRPGHQNTEAFF TGTGTCATTTTCAGACCGGGACACCAGAACACTGAAGCTTTCTTT TRBJ1-1 - TRBV6-1 few
CASSSPGGGNTIYF TGTGCCAGCAGTTCCCCGGGGGGAGGGAACACCATATATTTT TRBJ1-3 - TRBV6-5 -
CASSALGGELFF TGTGCCAGCAGTGCCCTCGGCGGGGAGCTGTTTTTT TRBJ2-2 - TRBV6-4 -
CASSQSGTREGQPQHF TGCGCCAGCAGTCAGTCCGGGACAAGGGAAGGTCAGCCCCAGCATTTT TRBJ1-5 - TRBV4-3 -
CAFQGHPNTEAFF TGTGCCTTTCAGGGGCACCCGAACACTGAAGCTTTCTTT TRBJ1-1 - TRBV30 -
CATSDYSAGESEQYF TGTGCCACCAGTGATTATTCAGCGGGAGAAAGCGAGCAGTACTTC TRBJ2-7 TRBD2 TRBV24-1 -
CSARRTVTGELFF TGCAGTGCTCGCAGGACGGTCACCGGGGAGCTGTTTTTT TRBJ2-2 - TRBV20-1 -
CASSHLETQYF TGTGCCAGCAGCCATCTAGAGACCCAGTACTTC TRBJ2-5 - TRBV6-1 -